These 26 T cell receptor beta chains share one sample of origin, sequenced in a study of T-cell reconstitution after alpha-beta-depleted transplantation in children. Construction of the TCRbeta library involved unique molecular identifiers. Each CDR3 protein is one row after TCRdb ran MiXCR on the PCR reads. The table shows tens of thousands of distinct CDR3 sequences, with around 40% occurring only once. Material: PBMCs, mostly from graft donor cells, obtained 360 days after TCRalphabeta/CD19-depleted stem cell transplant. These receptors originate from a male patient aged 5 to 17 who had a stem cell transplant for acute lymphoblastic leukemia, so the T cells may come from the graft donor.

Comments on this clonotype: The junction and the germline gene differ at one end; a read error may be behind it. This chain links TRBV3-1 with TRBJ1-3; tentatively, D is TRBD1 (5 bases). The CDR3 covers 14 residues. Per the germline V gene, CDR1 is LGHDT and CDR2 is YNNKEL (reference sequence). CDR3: CASSPRDTGNTTYF. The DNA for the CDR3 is TGTGCCAGCAGCCCCAGGGATACTGGAAACACCACATATTTT.

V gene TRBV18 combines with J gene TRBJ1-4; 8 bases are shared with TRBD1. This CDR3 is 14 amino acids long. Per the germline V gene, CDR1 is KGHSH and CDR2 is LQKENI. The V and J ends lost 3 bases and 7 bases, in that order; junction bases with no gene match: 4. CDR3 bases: TGTGCCAGCTCACCGCAGGGGGCTGTTGAAAAACTGTTTTTT. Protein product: CASSPQGAVEKLFF.

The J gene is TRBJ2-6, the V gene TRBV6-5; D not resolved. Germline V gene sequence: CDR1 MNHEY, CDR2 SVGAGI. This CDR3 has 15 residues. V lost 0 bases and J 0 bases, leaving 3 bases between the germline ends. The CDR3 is CASSYSNSGANVLTF. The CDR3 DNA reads TGTGCCAGCAGTTACTCGAACTCTGGGGCCAACGTCCTGACTTTC.

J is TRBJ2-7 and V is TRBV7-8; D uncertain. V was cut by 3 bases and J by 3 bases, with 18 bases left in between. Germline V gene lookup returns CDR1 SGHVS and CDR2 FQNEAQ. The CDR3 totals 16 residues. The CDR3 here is CASSFQRLGGDYEQYF. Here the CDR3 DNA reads TGTGCCAGCAGCTTTCAACGGCTGGGCGGAGACTACGAGCAGTACTTC.

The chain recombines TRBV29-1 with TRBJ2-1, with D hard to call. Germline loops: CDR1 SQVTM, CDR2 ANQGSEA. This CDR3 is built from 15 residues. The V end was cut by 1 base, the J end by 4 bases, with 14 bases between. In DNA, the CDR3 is TGCAGCGTTGAAGGAGGAGCTTATTTTTACAATGAGCAGTTCTTC. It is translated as CSVEGGAYFYNEQFF.

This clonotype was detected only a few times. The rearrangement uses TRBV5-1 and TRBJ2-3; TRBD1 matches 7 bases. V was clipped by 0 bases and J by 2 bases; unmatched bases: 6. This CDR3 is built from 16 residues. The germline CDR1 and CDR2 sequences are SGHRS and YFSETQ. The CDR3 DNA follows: TGCGCCAGCAGCTTGGGTTCGGGACAGTTCACAGATACGCAGTATTTT. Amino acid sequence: CASSLGSGQFTDTQYF.

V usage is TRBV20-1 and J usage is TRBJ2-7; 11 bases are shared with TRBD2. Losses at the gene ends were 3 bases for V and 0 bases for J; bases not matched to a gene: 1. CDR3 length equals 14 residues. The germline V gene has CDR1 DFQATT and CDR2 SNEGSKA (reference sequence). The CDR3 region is CSASTSGSSYEQYF. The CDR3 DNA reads TGCAGTGCTAGTACTAGCGGGAGCTCCTACGAGCAGTACTTC.

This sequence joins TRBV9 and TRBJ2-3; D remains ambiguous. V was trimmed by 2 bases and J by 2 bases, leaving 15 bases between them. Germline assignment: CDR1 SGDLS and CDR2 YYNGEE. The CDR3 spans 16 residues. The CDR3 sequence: CASSVPPVGHTDTQYF. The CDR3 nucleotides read TGTGCCAGCAGCGTTCCCCCCGTAGGCCACACAGATACGCAGTATTTT. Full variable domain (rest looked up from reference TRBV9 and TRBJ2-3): DSGVTQTPKHLITATGQRVTLRCSPRSGDLSVYWYQQSLDQGLQFLIQYYNGEERAKGNILERFSAQQFPDLHSELNLSSLELGDSALYFCASSVPPVGHTDTQYFGPGTRLTVL.

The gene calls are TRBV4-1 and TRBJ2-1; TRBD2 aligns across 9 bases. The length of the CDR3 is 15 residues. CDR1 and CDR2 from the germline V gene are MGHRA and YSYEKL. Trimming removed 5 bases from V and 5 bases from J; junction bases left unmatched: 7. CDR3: CASSAVVAGDNEQFF. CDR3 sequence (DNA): TGCGCCAGCAGCGCGGTGGTAGCGGGGGACAATGAGCAGTTCTTC.

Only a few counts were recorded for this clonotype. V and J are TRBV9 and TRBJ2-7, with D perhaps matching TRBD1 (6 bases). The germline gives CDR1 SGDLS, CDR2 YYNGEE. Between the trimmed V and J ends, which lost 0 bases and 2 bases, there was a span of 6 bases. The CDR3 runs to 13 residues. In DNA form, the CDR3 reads TGTGCCAGCAGCGTAGAGGGGGCCTACGAGCAGTACTTC. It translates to CASSVEGAYEQYF.

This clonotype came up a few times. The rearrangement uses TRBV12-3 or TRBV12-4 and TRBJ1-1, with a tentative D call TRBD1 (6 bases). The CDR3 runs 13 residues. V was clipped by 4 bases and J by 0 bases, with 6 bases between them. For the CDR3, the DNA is TGTGCCAGCAGTTGGACAGTGAACACTGAAGCTTTCTTT. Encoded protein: CASSWTVNTEAFF.

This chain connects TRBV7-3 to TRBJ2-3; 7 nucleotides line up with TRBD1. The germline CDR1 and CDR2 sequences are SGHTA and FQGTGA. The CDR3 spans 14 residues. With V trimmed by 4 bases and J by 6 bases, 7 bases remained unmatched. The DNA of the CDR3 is TGTGCCAGCAGCTGGACAGGTCCCTGGGATACGCAGTATTTT. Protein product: CASSWTGPWDTQYF.

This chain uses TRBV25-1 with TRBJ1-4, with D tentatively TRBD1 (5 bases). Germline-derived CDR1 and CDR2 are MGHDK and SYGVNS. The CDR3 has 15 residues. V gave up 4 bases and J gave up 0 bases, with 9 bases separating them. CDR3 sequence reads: CASSVRGSTNEKLFF. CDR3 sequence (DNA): TGTGCCAGCAGTGTGAGGGGTTCAACTAATGAAAAACTGTTTTTT.

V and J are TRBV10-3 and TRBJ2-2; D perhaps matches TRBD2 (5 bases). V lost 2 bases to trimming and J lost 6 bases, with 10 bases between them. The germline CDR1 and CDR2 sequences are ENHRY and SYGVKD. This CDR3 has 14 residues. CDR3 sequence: CAISEGSPPGELFF. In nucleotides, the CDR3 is TGTGCCATCAGTGAGGGGAGTCCACCCGGGGAGCTGTTTTTT.

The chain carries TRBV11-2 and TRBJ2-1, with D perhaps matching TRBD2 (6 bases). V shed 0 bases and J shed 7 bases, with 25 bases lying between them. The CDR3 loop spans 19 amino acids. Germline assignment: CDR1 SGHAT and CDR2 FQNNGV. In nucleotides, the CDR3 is TGTGCCAGCAGCTTAGATCTTAGCCCTCCGGGACTTTCAATGAATGAGCAGTTCTTC. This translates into CASSLDLSPPGLSMNEQFF.

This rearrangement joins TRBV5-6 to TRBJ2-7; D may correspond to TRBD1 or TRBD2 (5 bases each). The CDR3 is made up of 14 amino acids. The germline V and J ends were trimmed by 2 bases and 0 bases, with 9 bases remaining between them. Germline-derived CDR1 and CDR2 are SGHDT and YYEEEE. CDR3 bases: TGTGCCAGCAGCTTAACGGGACCCTCCTACGAGCAGTACTTC. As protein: CASSLTGPSYEQYF. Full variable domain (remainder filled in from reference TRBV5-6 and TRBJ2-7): DAGVTQSPTHLIKTRGQQVTLRCSPKSGHDTVSWYQQALGQGPQFIFQYYEEEERQRGNFPDRFSGHQFPNYSSELNVNALLLGDSALYLCASSLTGPSYEQYFGPGTRLTVT.

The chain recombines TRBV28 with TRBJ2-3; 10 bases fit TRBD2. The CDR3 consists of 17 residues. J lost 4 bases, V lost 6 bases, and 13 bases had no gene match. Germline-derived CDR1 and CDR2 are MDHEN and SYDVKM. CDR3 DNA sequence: TGTGCCAGCAGCAGGACTAGCGGCATATGGGGACCAGATACGCAGTATTTT. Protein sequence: CASSRTSGIWGPDTQYF.

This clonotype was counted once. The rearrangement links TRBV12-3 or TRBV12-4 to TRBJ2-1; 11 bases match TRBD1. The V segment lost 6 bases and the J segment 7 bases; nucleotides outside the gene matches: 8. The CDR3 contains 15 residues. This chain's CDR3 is CASSPRTGGANEQFF. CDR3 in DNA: TGTGCCAGCAGCCCCCGGACAGGGGGCGCGAATGAGCAGTTCTTC.

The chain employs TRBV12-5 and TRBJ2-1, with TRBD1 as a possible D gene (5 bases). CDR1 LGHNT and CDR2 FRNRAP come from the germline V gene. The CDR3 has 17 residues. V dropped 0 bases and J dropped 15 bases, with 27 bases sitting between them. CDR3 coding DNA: TGTGCTAGTGGTTTGGTAACGGACAAATATTACAATGGTGGTTCGTTCTTC. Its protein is CASGLVTDKYYNGGSFF.

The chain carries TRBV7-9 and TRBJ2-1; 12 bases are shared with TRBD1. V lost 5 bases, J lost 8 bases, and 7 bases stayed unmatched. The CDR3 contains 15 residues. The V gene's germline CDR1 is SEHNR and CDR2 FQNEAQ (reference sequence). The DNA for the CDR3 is TGTGCCAGCAGCGGGGACAGGGGGCATGGGGATGAGCAGTTCTTC. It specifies CASSGDRGHGDEQFF. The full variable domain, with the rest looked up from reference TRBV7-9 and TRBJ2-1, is DTGVSQNPRHKITKRGQNVTFRCDPISEHNRLYWYRQTLGQGPEFLTYFQNEAQLEKSRLLSDRFSAERPKGSFSTLEIQRTEQGDSAMYLCASSGDRGHGDEQFFGPGTRLTVL.

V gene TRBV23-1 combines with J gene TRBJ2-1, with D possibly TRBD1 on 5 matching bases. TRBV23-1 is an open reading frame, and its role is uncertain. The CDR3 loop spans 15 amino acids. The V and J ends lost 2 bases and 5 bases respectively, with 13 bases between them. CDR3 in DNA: TGCGCCAGCAGTCAACAGGGTCGATTAAACAATGAGCAGTTCTTC. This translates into CASSQQGRLNNEQFF.

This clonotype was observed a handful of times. The CDR3 spells CASSLDLTGYNEQFF. In DNA form, the CDR3 reads TGTGCCAGCAGCTTAGACCTTACAGGTTACAATGAGCAGTTCTTC. The V call is TRBV7-8, the J call TRBJ2-1, with D possibly matching TRBD1 (5 bases). The germline V and J ends were trimmed by 1 base and 4 bases, with 11 bases remaining between them. This CDR3 comprises 15 residues. Germline V gene lookup returns CDR1 SGHVS and CDR2 FQNEAQ.

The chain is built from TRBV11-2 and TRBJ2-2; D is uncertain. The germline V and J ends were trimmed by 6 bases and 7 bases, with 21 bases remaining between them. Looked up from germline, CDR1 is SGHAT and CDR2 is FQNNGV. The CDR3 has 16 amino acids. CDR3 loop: CASSPFRQPLSGELFF. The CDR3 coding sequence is TGTGCCAGCAGTCCTTTTCGTCAGCCCCTGAGCGGGGAGCTGTTTTTT.

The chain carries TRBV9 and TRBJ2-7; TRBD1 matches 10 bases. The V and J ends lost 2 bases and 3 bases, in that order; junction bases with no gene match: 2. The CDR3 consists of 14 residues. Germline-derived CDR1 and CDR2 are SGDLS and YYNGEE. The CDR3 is CASSVGQGGYEQYF. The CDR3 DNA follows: TGTGCCAGCAGCGTCGGACAGGGGGGCTACGAGCAGTACTTC.

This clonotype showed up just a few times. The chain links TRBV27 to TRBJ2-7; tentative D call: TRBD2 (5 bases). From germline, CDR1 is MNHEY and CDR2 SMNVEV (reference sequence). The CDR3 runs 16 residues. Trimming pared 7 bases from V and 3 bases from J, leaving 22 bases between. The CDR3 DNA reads TGTGCCAGCACTACCCCGGGGAGTTGGCTCTGCTACGAGCAGTACTTC. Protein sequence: CASTTPGSWLCYEQYF.

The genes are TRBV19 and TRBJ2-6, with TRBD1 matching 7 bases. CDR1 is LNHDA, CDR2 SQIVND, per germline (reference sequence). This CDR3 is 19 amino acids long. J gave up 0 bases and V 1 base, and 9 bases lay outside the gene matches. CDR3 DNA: TGTGCCAGTAGTATAGGCCAGGGGGATTCGAGCTCTGGGGCCAACGTCCTGACTTTC. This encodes CASSIGQGDSSSGANVLTF. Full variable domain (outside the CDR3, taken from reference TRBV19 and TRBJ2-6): DGGITQSPKYLFRKEGQNVTLSCEQNLNHDAMYWYRQDPGQGLRLIYYSQIVNDFQKGDIAEGYSVSREKKESFPLTVTSAQKNPTAFYLCASSIGQGDSSSGANVLTFGAGSRLTVL.